A selection of T cell receptor beta chains follows, all from one sample in a study of identical twins. TCRdb reprocessed the 5' RACE reads via MiXCR and lists one record per CDR3 protein. This table has 500,000 to 600,000 distinct CDR3 sequences, less than 25% appearing once. This same sample was also part of a study on T cells expressing NK-cell markers.

Sequencing was performed on CD4+ T cells sorted from blood. Source of these receptors: a woman aged 18 to 35 in good health. Both conserved end residues are part of each CDR3. Fields, in order: D gene, clone size, V gene, J gene, CDR3 protein, CDR3 DNA. D genes are given only for firm matches. Size is omitted from some rows. Given values are once, few, many or a class for expanded clones.

d_gene: NA; abundance: once; v_gene: TRBV2; j_gene: TRBJ2-1; CDR3aa: CASKWGSSYNEQFF; CDR3nt: TGTGCCAGCAAATGGGGTAGCTCCTACAATGAGCAGTTCTTC
d_gene: TRBD1; abundance: NA; v_gene: TRBV6-5; j_gene: TRBJ1-5; CDR3aa: CASSYAGTGGPNHQPQHF; CDR3nt: TGTGCCAGCAGTTACGCCGGGACAGGGGGCCCCAATCACCAGCCCCAGCATTTT
d_gene: TRBD1; abundance: few; v_gene: TRBV20-1; j_gene: TRBJ1-1; CDR3aa: CSADDRGLVF; CDR3nt: TGCAGTGCTGATGACAGGGGGCTCGTCTTT
d_gene: NA; abundance: once; v_gene: TRBV7-8; j_gene: TRBJ2-1; CDR3aa: CASSLGRQGYNEQFF; CDR3nt: TGTGCCAGCAGCTTAGGCCGCCAGGGGTACAATGAGCAGTTCTTC
d_gene: NA; abundance: NA; v_gene: TRBV3-1; j_gene: TRBJ1-3; CDR3aa: CATSQIFGQFFGNTIYF; CDR3nt: TGTGCCACCAGCCAAATTTTCGGACAGTTTTTTGGAAACACCATATATTTT
d_gene: NA; abundance: few; v_gene: TRBV15; j_gene: TRBJ2-1; CDR3aa: CATSREGGIFEQFF; CDR3nt: TGTGCCACCAGCAGAGAAGGCGGGATCTTTGAGCAGTTCTTC
d_gene: NA; abundance: NA; v_gene: TRBV6-1; j_gene: TRBJ1-2; CDR3aa: CASSTRGGSYGYTF; CDR3nt: TGTGCCAGCAGTACCCGGGGAGGGAGTTATGGCTACACCTTC
d_gene: NA; abundance: few; v_gene: TRBV28; j_gene: TRBJ2-7; CDR3aa: CASRQGGTYEQYF; CDR3nt: TGTGCCAGCAGACAGGGCGGCACCTACGAGCAGTACTTC
d_gene: NA; abundance: NA; v_gene: TRBV20-1; j_gene: TRBJ1-2; CDR3aa: CSAPGSGGYTF; CDR3nt: TGCAGTGCCCCAGGGAGTGGCGGCTACACCTTC
d_gene: NA; abundance: NA; v_gene: TRBV7-3; j_gene: TRBJ2-2; CDR3aa: CASSLSVSGELFF; CDR3nt: TGTGCCAGCAGCTTATCAGTTAGCGGGGAGCTGTTTTTT
d_gene: NA; abundance: few; v_gene: TRBV5-1; j_gene: TRBJ1-2; CDR3aa: CASSDYFSYGYTF; CDR3nt: TGCGCCAGCAGCGATTATTTCAGCTATGGCTACACCTTC